This T cell receptor (beta chain) was recorded in a study of T cells in Graves' hyperthyroidism and ophthalmopathy. The ends were cut back, 8 bases at V and 11 bases at J, with 22 bases in the middle. In germline, CDR1 is SNHLY, CDR2 FYNNEI. This CDR3 is built from 14 residues. Amplification of TCR beta CDR3 regions was performed using RNA transcripts as template. HTBI primers drove first-round RT-PCR of the TCR CDR3. TCRdb used MiXCR to reprocess the multiplex PCR reads, holding one entry per CDR3 protein. The data hold 700,000 or so distinct CDR3 sequences, with roughly 15% observed a single time. The sequence was collected from a man aged 18 to 29 with Graves' hyperthyroidism. The rearrangement joins TRBV2 to TRBJ2-4; D is possibly TRBD2 (6 bases). Sequenced sample: blood. The CDR3 spells CASEPGPQPGVQYF. The CDR3 DNA follows: TGTGCCAGCGAACCGGGACCCCAGCCGGGAGTTCAGTACTTC.